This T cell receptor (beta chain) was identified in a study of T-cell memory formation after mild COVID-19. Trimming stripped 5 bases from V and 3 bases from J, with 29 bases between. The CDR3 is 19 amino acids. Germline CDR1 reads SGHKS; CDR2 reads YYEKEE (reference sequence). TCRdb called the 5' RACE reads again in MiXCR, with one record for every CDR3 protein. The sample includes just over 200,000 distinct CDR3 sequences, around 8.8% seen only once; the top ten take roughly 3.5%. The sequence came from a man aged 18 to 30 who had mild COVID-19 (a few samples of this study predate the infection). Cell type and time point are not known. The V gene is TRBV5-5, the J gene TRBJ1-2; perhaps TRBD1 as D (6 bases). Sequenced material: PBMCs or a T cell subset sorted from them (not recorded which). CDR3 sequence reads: CASSPQRLTGWYSDYGYTF. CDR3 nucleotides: TGTGCCAGCAGTCCACAACGCCTGACAGGCTGGTACTCTGACTATGGCTACACCTTC.